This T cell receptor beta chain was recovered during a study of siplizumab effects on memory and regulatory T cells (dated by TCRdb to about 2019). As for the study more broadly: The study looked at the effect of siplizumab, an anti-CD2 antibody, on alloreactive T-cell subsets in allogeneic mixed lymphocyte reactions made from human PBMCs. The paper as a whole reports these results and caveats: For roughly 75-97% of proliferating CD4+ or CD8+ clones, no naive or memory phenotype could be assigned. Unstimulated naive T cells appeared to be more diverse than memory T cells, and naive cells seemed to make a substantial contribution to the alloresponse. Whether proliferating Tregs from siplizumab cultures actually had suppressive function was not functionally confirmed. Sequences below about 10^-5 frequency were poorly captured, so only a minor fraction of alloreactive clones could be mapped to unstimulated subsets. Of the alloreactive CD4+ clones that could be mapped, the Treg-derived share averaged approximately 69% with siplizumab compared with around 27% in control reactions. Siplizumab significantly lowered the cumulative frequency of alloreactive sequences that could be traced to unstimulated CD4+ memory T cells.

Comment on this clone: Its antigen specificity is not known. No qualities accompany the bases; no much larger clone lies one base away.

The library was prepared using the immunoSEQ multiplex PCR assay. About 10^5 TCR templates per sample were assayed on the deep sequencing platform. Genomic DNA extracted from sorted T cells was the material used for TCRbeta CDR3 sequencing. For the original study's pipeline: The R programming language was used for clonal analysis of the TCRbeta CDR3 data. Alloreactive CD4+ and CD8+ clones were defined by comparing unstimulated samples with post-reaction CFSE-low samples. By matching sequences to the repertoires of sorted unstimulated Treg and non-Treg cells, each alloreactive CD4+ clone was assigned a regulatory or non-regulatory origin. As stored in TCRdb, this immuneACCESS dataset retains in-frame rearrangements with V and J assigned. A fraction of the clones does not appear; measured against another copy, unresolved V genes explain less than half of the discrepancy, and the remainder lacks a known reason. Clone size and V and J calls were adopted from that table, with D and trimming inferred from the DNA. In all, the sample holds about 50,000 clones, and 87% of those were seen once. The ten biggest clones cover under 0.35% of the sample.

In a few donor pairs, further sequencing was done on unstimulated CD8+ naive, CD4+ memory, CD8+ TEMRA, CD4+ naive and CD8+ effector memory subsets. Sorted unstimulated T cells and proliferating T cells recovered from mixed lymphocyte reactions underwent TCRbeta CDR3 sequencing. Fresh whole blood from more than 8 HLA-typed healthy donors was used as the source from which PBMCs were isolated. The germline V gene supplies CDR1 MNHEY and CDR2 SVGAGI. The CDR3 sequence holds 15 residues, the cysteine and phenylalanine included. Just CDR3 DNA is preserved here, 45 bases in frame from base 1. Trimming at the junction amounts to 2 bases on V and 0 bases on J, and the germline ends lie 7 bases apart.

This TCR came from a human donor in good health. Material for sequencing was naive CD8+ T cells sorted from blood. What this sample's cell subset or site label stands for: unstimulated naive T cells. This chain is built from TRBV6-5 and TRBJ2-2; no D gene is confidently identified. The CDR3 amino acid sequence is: CASSYGLANTGELFF. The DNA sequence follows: TGTGCCAGCAGTTACGGCCTAGCGAACACCGGGGAGCTGTTTTTT.